This T cell receptor (beta chain) was captured by sequencing in a study of blood T cells in healthy people across ages (dated by TCRdb to about 2015). About the study as a whole: In model experiments, template switching captured roughly one uniquely barcoded TCR beta cDNA molecule for every two T cells. The study analyzed two additional independent replicas of 1 million unique cDNA reads from the same blood draw for two donors, one aged 18 to 30 and one aged 80 or older. To avoid experimental bias, donors of different ages were spread randomly across the sequencing lanes. Using deep sequencing normalized with unique cDNA molecular identifiers, the study measured how TCR beta repertoire diversity changes with age. The donors were divided into four age groups: young (average around 16 years), middle-aged (about 39), aged (approximately 59) and long-lived (about 80). The research as a whole found: Compared with the aged group, the long-lived group had more naive CD4+ T cells, fewer expanded clones and increased TCR diversity, suggesting age selection. The percentage of naive T cells measured by flow cytometry correlated strongly with observed TCR beta diversity. Bulk unsorted PBMC profiling prevented conclusive comparison of naive and antigen-experienced compartments. Estimates of total diversity from one million sequenced T cells were regarded as lower bounds and underestimates. As age increased, observed TCR beta diversity per million T cells dropped in a roughly linear way, and a significant reduction was already evident by age about 40. Because donor CMV infection status was unknown, age-related changes in expanded clonotypes were potentially confounded.

V drops 7 bases and J drops 4 bases, leaving 16 bases in between. The CDR3 runs 14 amino acids, cysteine and phenylalanine included. Only the CDR3 portion is preserved as DNA: 42 bases, with reading frame beginning at the first base. A note on this clonotype: The specificity of this receptor is unknown. No much larger clone is present one base from it, and per-base qualities are unavailable.

Libraries were constructed by 5' RACE. TCRdb records Illumina HiSeq 2500 as the sequencer. The second PCR ran for about 6 to 12 cycles and used a J-beta primer mix along with a sample-barcoded 5' primer. Each TCR beta cDNA molecule received a unique molecular identifier from a template-switch 5' adaptor carrying 12 random nucleotides. Each sample yielded at least 3 million CDR3-containing paired-end reads. The Mint cDNA synthesis kit, primed by a TRBC-specific oligonucleotide, was used to synthesize first-strand cDNA from all RNA. All cDNA was treated with uracil-DNA glycosylase and then went through a first 18-cycle PCR with the universal primers M1SS and BC2_uni_R. The published analysis was carried out like this. For normalization, 1 million high-quality reads were randomly selected from each sample, with every read carrying a distinct molecular identifier. Instead of being binned into consensus sequences, reads with shared molecular identifiers were discarded. MiTCR, set to a Q25 quality threshold and the strictest error-elimination algorithm, was used for CDR3 identification, clonotype clustering and error correction. Lower-bound total TCR beta diversity was estimated with a nonparametric unseen species model using Euler transformation. Through fastp at Q25 and MiXCR, TCRdb rebuilt clones from the public reads, retaining in-frame beta chains. Rows merge per CDR3 protein into single entries with the most common DNA and genes. TCRdb assigned the V and J calls; the authors' analysis was not used. A total of 1.5 million to 2 million distinct CDR3 sequences appear in this sample, less than 50% of them only once. In total, the top ten clones hold 2.1% of the sample.

The donors were roughly 39 Caucasian individuals from Russia, aged roughly 6 to 95 years, who were systemically healthy. Approximately 9.7 milliliters of peripheral blood were drawn from each donor into EDTA-treated Vacutainer tubes. Ficoll-Paque density-gradient centrifugation was used to isolate PBMCs, with at least 7 million obtained per sample. Trizol reagent was used to extract total RNA from the PBMCs, yielding at least 6 micrograms per sample. For every donor, flow cytometry on a PBMC aliquot measured the percentage of naive CD45RAhigh/CD27high T cells. Sequencing was carried out using blood. The sequence came from a woman aged 40-49 years in good health. This chain is built from TRBV12-3 or TRBV12-4 and TRBJ1-2; TRBD1 might be the D gene, on 5 matching bases. This receptor has the CDR3 CASNRGGTLYGYTF. The DNA sequence reads TGTGCCAGCAACCGCGGGGGGACCCTCTATGGCTACACCTTC.